Listed below are T cell receptor beta chains from one sample, sequenced in a study of blood T cell repertoires in COVID-19. The protocol was immunoSEQ multiplex PCR, while the TCRdb copy is restricted to in-frame clones and leaves out a portion. The sample shows a few hundred thousand clones, about 87% of them seen only once. Input material: peripheral blood. These receptors originate from a woman in her twenties or thirties with COVID-19, enrolled during active disease. CDR3s include the opening cysteine and the closing phenylalanine or tryptophan. The D gene is left open where the match is weak. Where a row states a size, it is once, few, many or the class of an expanded clone; other rows omit it.

D gene,J gene,V gene,clone size,CDR3 length,CDR3 DNA,CDR3 protein
.,TRBJ1-5,TRBV7-2,.,13,TGTGCCAGCAGCTCAGACAGGATTCAGCCCCAGCATTTT,CASSSDRIQPQHF
.,TRBJ1-6,TRBV5-6,once,16,TGTGCCAGCAGCTTGGCCGGCGGACAGTATAATTCACCCCTCCACTTT,CASSLAGGQYNSPLHF
TRBD1,TRBJ1-2,TRBV3-1/TRBV3-2,.,14,TGTGCCAGCAGCCAAGAAGGTCAGGGGGATGGCTACACCTTC,CASSQEGQGDGYTF
TRBD2,TRBJ2-7,TRBV7-8,.,16,TGTGCCAGCAGCAAACCTAGCGGGGAAAGCTCCTACGAGCAGTACTTC,CASSKPSGESSYEQYF
.,TRBJ1-2,TRBV11-3,.,19,TGTGCCAGCAGCTTAGATAGGGGCGGAGCACAGGGCTATAACTATGGCTACACCTTC,CASSLDRGGAQGYNYGYTF
.,TRBJ1-6,TRBV16,.,16,TGTGCCAGCAGCCAATTGAGCAGGTTCTTTAATTCACCCCTCCACTTT,CASSQLSRFFNSPLHF
TRBD1,TRBJ2-5,TRBV5-1,.,15,TGCGCCAGCAGCAGTACCCCGGGACAGCAAGAGACCCAGTACTTC,CASSSTPGQQETQYF
.,TRBJ1-5,TRBV18,.,15,TGTGCCAGCTCACGAGAACAGACAGGAGATCAGCCCCAGCATTTT,CASSREQTGDQPQHF
.,TRBJ1-1,TRBV21-1,.,16,TGTGCCAGCAGCCCGAGGGGGACAGGGTTCTCCACTGAAGCTTTCTTT,CASSPRGTGFSTEAFF
TRBD1,TRBJ1-1,TRBV5-6,.,14,TGTGCCAGCAGCTTGGCCCCGGGACAGTTAGAAGCTTTCTTT,CASSLAPGQLEAFF
.,TRBJ2-6,TRBV14,.,17,TGTGCCAGCAGCCAAGGGACATCCCTAGCTGGGGCCAACGTCCTGACTTTC,CASSQGTSLAGANVLTF
TRBD1,TRBJ1-1,TRBV11-3,.,17,TGTGCCAGCAGCCCCAGGACAGGTGAGATCATGAACACTGAAGCTTTCTTT,CASSPRTGEIMNTEAFF
.,TRBJ2-5,TRBV5-4,.,16,TGTGCCAGCAGCTTGAGAGGCGGTCAACAACTAGAGACCCAGTACTTC,CASSLRGGQQLETQYF
.,TRBJ1-1,TRBV19,.,17,TGTGCCAGTAGTATGTATAGTCAGGGGACCCTGAACACTGAAGCTTTCTTT,CASSMYSQGTLNTEAFF
TRBD1,TRBJ1-6,TRBV20-1,.,15,TGCAGTGCTAGTTCCCCGACAGGGGCAAATTCACCCCTCCACTTT,CSASSPTGANSPLHF